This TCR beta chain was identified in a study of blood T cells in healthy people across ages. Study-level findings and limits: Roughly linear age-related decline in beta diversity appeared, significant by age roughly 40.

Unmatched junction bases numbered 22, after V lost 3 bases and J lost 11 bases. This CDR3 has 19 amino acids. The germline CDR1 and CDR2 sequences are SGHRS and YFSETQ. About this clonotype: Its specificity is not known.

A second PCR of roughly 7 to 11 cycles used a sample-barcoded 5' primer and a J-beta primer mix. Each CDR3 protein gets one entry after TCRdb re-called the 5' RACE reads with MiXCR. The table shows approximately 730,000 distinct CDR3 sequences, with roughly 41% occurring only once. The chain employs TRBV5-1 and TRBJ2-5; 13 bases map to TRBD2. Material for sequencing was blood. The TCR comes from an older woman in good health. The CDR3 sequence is CASSSGLAGVSWENNEQYF. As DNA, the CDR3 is TGCGCCAGCAGCTCCGGACTAGCGGGAGTAAGTTGGGAGAACAATGAGCAGTACTTC.